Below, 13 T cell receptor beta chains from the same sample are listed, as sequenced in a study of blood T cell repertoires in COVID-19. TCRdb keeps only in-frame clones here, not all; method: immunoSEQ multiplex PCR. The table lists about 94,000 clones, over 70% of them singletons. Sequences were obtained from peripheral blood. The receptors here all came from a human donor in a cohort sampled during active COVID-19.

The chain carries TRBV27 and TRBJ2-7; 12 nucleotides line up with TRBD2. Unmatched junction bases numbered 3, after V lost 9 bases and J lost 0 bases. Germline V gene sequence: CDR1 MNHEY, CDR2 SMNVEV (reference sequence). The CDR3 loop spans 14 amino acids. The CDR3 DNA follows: TGTGCCAGATCGACTAGCGGGAGCTCCTACGAGCAGTACTTC. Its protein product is CARSTSGSSYEQYF.

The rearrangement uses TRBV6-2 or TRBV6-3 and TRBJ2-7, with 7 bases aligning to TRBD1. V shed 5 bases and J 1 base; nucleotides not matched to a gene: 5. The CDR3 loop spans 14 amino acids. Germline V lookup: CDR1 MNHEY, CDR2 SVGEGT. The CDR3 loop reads CASSPDRTSYEQYF. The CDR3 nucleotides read TGTGCCAGCAGTCCGGACAGGACTTCCTACGAGCAGTACTTC.

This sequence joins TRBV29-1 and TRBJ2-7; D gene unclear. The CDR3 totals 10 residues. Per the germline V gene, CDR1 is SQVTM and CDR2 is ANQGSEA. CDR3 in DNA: TGCAGGGAGATTCACTACGAGCAGTACTTC. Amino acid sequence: CREIHYEQYF.

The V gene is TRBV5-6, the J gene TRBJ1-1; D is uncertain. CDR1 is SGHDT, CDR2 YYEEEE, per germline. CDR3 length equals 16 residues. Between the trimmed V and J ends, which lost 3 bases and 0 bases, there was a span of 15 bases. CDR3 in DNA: TGTGCCAGCAGCTACTCCGGCCCAGGCATGAACACTGAAGCTTTCTTT. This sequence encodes CASSYSGPGMNTEAFF.

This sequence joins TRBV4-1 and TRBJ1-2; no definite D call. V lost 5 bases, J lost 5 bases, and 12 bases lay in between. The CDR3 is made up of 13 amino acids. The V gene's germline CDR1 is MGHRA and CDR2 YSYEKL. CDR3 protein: CASSGLNSYGYTF. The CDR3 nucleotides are TGCGCCAGCAGCGGGCTTAATTCATATGGCTACACCTTC.

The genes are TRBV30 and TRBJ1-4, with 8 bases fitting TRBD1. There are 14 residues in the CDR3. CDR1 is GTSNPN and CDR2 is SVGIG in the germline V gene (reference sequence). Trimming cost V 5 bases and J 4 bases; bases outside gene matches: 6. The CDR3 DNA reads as TGTGCCTGGCAGGGGGCGTCTTATAATGAAAAACTGTTTTTT. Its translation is CAWQGASYNEKLFF.

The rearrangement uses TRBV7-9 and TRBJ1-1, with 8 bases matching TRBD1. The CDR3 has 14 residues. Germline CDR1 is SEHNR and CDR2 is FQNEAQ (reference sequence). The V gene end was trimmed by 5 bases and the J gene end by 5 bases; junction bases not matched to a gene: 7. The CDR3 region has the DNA TGTGCCAGCAGCACCAACAGGGGGAGAACTGAAGCTTTCTTT. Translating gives CASSTNRGRTEAFF.

The CDR3 spells CASSYSKPRGTSGRKRLWETQYF. In nucleotides, the CDR3 is TGTGCCAGCAGTTACTCGAAACCTAGAGGGACTAGCGGGAGGAAGCGGTTGTGGGAGACCCAGTACTTC. The chain uses TRBV6-8 and TRBJ2-5; 15 nucleotides match TRBD2. Germline V gives CDR1 MNHGY, CDR2 SAAAGT. J gave up 5 bases and V 0 bases, and 22 bases lay outside the gene matches. CDR3 length equals 23 residues.

The chain's CDR3 is CAWSPLPGTGGETQYF. The CDR3 DNA sequence: TGTGCCTGGAGTCCCCTTCCCGGGACAGGGGGGGAGACCCAGTACTTC. The chain carries TRBV30 and TRBJ2-5; 11 nucleotides line up with TRBD1. The germline V gene encodes CDR1 GTSNPN and CDR2 SVGIG (reference sequence). The CDR3 runs to 16 residues. The V gene end was trimmed by 2 bases and the J gene end by 5 bases; junction bases not matched to a gene: 10.

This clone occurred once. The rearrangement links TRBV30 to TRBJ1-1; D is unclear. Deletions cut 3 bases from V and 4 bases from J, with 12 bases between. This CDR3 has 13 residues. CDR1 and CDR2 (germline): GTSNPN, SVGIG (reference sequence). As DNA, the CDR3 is TGTGCCTGGAGCAAGGGAGTGATCACTGAAGCTTTCTTT. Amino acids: CAWSKGVITEAFF.

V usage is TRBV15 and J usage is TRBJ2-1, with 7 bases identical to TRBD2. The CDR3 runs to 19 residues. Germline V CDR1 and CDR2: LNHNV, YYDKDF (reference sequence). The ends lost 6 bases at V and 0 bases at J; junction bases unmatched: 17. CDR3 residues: CATRGRGGGAGGSYNEQFF. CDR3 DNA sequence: TGTGCCACCAGAGGGAGGGGAGGCGGAGCGGGTGGCTCCTACAATGAGCAGTTCTTC.

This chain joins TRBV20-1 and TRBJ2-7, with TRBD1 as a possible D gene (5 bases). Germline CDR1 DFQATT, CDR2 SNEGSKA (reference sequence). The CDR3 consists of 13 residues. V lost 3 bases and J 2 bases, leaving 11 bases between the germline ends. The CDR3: CSASLRDPYEQYF. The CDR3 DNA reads TGCAGTGCTAGTCTCAGGGATCCCTACGAGCAGTACTTC.

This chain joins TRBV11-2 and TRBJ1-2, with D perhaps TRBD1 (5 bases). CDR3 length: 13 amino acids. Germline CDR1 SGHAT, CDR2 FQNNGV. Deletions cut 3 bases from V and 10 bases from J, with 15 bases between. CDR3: CASSLGFREDYTF. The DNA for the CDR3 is TGTGCCAGCAGCTTGGGGTTCAGGGAGGACTACACCTTC.